This entry is about one T cell receptor (beta chain). Its binding antigen is unknown. Nothing much larger sits one base from this clone, and base qualities are not available. The data derive from a study of T cells in Graves' hyperthyroidism and ophthalmopathy (dated by TCRdb to about 2019). Study-wide context: To identify distinguishing TCR V-J signatures, a discovery cohort of 100 patients was used, comprising 43 with Graves' ophthalmopathy and around 60 with stable Graves' hyperthyroidism. Prospective prediction of ophthalmopathy was tested in an independent validation cohort consisting of under 20 hyperthyroidism patients and some 15 patients who later progressed to ophthalmopathy. For training and testing, the 80 to 100 patients in the discovery cohort were randomly divided in a 7:3 ratio. The study also compared thyroid tissue and blood T-cell repertoires from roughly 6 Graves' hyperthyroidism patients. Once sampling was done, hyperthyroidism patients were given methimazole at a starting dose of 30 mg daily, whereas ophthalmopathy patients were given high-dose intravenous methylprednisolone. TCR Vbeta CDR3 sequencing of 130 to 150 peripheral blood samples (more than 40 ophthalmopathy, about 75 hyperthyroidism and roughly 17 progressor patients) is reported in the paper.

The TCR beta CDR3 regions were amplified from the RNA transcripts. The first round of RT-PCR for the TCR CDR3 was performed with the HTBI primer set and the Qiagen OneStep RT-PCR kit. Libraries were constructed in a second round of multiplex PCR, after which size selection and purification were performed. Paired-end sequencing of the libraries was performed with 100 bp reads on an Illumina HiSeq2000. In the authors' own workflow: Raw data were processed with SOAPnuke, discarding reads with adapters, uncalled bases, mean Phred below 15, or no exact constant-primer or identifier match. High-quality paired reads were merged with COPE v1.2.5, and unique nucleotide sequences were defined as clonotypes. MiTCR v1.1 was used to align the clonotypes against IMGT TRBV, TRBD and TRBJ reference segments. Analysis was restricted to V-J combinations with a frequency above 0.0001, which covered roughly 99% of repertoires. A TCS score was defined as the ratio between F50 (clonal expansion) and ExV (chaos), using BLOSUM62-based TCRdist between CDR3 peptides within each V-J. Welch's t-statistics and random forest reduced around 510 V-J features to roughly 13, which were used in a naive Bayes classifier (R e1071). Using fastp at Q25 and MiXCR, TCRdb reprocessed the public reads and kept productive beta chains. Identical CDR3 proteins give one entry, which carries the most common genes and DNA. TCRdb, not the authors, supplied the V and J calls. This sample holds 600,000 or so distinct CDR3 sequences; 46% were observed only once. The ten largest clones take up about 7.8% of the sample.

Stable Graves' hyperthyroidism was defined as no progression to ophthalmopathy during 18 months of follow-up. Hyperthyroidism patients were newly diagnosed, had a disease duration of under 2 months, and were aged 18 to 65 years. Any patient with an uncontrolled infection, another autoimmune disease, pregnancy or lactation was excluded. Diagnoses relied on clinical symptoms, serum thyroxine and TRAb, thyroid ultrasound and orbital computed tomography. Trizol reagent was used to extract total RNA, and RNA quality was then checked on an Agilent 2100 Bioanalyzer. Overall results and qualifications from the work: Blood samples also contained most of the expanded thyroid clonotypes (frequency above 0.001), which suggests that blood repertoires may reflect thyroid immune responses. In validation, the model predicted progression to ophthalmopathy with about 71% sensitivity and roughly 75% specificity, a median of 6.5 months before onset. No statistical method was used to fix the sample size in advance, and group allocation was not hidden from the investigators. In cross-validation, a model built on a 13 V-J signature told ophthalmopathy apart from stable hyperthyroidism with approximately 90% sensitivity and roughly 83% specificity, and in testing the same model reached 80%/75%.

Reading from cysteine to phenylalanine, the CDR3 counts 12 amino acids. Only the CDR3 DNA stays, 36 bases, in frame from base 1. CDR1 and CDR2 (ENHRY, SYGVKD) derive from the germline V gene. Trimming at the junction amounts to 0 bases on V and 7 bases on J, and the germline ends lie 6 bases apart. What was sequenced was peripheral blood or thyroid tissue (not recorded which). The sequence joins TRBV10-3 to TRBJ1-1, with no D gene named confidently. This TCR was recovered from a woman aged 18-35 years with Graves' hyperthyroidism. Donor details come from another sample of the same person, matched by shared clones. The CDR3 region: CAISESLLEAFF. Here is the DNA: TGTGCCATCAGTGAGTCCCTTCTTGAAGCTTTCTTT.